Reported below is one T cell receptor (beta chain). Its target is unknown. The data were produced by immunoSEQ multiplex PCR, yet TCRdb's version contains in-frame clones alone and is incomplete. Altogether approximately 130,000 clones are present, approximately 92% being singletons, with the ten largest covering roughly 0.16%. These data belong to a study of graft-versus-host responses after intestinal transplantation. On the study more broadly: Transplant types were multivisceral, liver-intestinal, or isolated intestinal. The whole recipient group had anti-thymocyte globulin induction followed by tacrolimus and steroids for around three years. Study-wide results and limits: Among recipient marrow samples, GvH clones were found; some appeared first in ileum or blood. Elevated graft-versus-host to host-versus-graft clonal ratios in allografts were recorded for patients with graft-donor T cell macrochimerism.

The V gene end was trimmed by 5 bases and the J gene end by 2 bases; junction bases not matched to a gene: 7. This CDR3 region has 15 residues. The germline V gene has CDR1 LNHDA and CDR2 SQIVND (reference sequence). Sample: unstimulated CD4+ T cells sorted from spleen or lymph node cells, taken before intestinal transplant. The chain carries TRBV19 and TRBJ2-7; 9 bases fit TRBD2. This sequence was found in a human donor who received an intestinal transplant. The CDR3: CASSRASGAPYEQYF. The CDR3 DNA sequence: TGTGCCAGTAGTCGGGCTAGCGGGGCTCCCTACGAGCAGTACTTC.